This T cell receptor (beta chain) was observed in a study of shared clonotypes between healthy human individuals. Assay used: immunoSEQ multiplex PCR; TCRdb lists only in-frame clones, some missing. Found here are more than 2 million clones, about 95% of them singletons; the top ten hold roughly 1%. Naive CD8 cells comprised CD45RO-negative, CCR7-positively selected cells, excluding terminally differentiated effector memory CD45RA+ cells. This CDR3 contains 18 residues. Trimming shortened V by 0 bases and J by 5 bases, and 22 bases separated the two germline ends. Per germline, CDR1 MGHRA and CDR2 YSYEKL.

The V gene is TRBV4-1, the J gene TRBJ2-5, with D perhaps given as TRBD1 or TRBD2 (6 bases each). The sequenced sample consisted of naive CD8+ T cells sorted from blood. The origin of this receptor is a man aged 18-30 years in good health. The CDR3 sequence is CASSQEEVGGHPRETQYF. In DNA form, the CDR3 reads TGCGCCAGCAGCCAAGAGGAGGTGGGGGGCCACCCGCGGGAGACCCAGTACTTC.